This TCR beta chain was observed in a study of T cell repertoires in cytomegalovirus infection. Whole-study context: Public TCR beta signature analysis indicated the presence of both CMV infection and matching HLA type. General study points: Summed public TCR beta family frequency identified CMV carriers bearing the relevant HLA.

TCRdb redid the calling of the reads with MiXCR, one entry per CDR3 protein. The sample lists approximately 100,000 distinct CDR3 sequences, less than 25% occurring once. Details on this clonotype: Its antigen remains unknown.

V was trimmed by 2 bases and J by 6 bases, leaving 10 bases between them. The CDR3 contains 14 residues. Looked up from germline, CDR1 is MNHEY and CDR2 is SVGEGT. The receptor was derived from a human donor in good health (CMV status not recorded). Some clones in this sample may be carry-over from other donors' samples. Sequences were obtained from CD8+ T cells from PBMCs. V gene TRBV6-2 or TRBV6-3 combines with J gene TRBJ2-2, with D possibly TRBD1 on 6 matching bases. The CDR3 protein is CASSYTTGSGELFF. In DNA, the CDR3 is TGTGCCAGCAGTTACACAACAGGGTCCGGGGAGCTGTTTTTT.